This section outlines one T cell receptor (beta chain) sequence together with its context. This entry comes from a study of blood T cell repertoires in COVID-19. Study as a whole: From the United States, Italy and Spain came samples of acute and convalescent COVID-19. T cells, B-cell-depleted T cells, or PBMCs supplied cDNA or gDNA.

Trimming took off 3 bases at V and 4 bases at J, with 12 bases between the two ends. This CDR3 is built from 14 residues. CDR1 and CDR2 (germline): MDHEN, SYDVKM. As handled by the study authors: By means of reference gene primer amplification, nucleated cell counts were estimated. Only in-frame clones appear in the TCRdb table, and some are missing; sequencing was by immunoSEQ multiplex PCR. That table furnishes V, J and clone size, whereas the DNA furnished D and trimming. The top ten clones hold 8% to 11% of a sample with more than 110,000 clones, 88% of them seen once. The clonotype was recovered from a man aged 50 to 59 with active or convalescent COVID-19. The chain links TRBV28 to TRBJ2-5; tentatively, D is TRBD2 (6 bases). Material for sequencing was peripheral blood. The CDR3 loop is CASSLVGGVETQYF. In DNA, the CDR3 is TGTGCCAGCAGTTTGGTGGGGGGTGTAGAGACCCAGTACTTC. Looking up the rest from reference TRBV28 and TRBJ2-5 gives the full variable domain: DVKVTQSSRYLVKRTGEKVFLECVQDMDHENMFWYRQDPGLGLRLIYFSYDVKMKEKGDIPEGYSVSREKKERFSLILESASTNQTSMYLCASSLVGGVETQYFGPGTRLLVL.